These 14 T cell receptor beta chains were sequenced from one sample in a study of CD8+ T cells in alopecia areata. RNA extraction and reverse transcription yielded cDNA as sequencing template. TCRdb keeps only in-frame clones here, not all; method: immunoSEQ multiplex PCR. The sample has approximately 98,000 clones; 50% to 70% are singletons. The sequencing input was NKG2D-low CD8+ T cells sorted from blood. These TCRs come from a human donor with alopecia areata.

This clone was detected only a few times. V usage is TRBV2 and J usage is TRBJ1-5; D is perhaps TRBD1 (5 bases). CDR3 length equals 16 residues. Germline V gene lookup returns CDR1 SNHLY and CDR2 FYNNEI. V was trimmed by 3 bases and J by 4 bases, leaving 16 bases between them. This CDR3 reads CASSDFRLGRNQPQHF. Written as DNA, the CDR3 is TGTGCCAGCAGTGATTTCAGACTGGGACGGAATCAGCCCCAGCATTTT.

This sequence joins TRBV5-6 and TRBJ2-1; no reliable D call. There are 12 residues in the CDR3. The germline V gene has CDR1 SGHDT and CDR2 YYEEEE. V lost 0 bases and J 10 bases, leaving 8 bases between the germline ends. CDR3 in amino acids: CASSLGPLEQFF. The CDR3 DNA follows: TGTGCCAGCAGCTTGGGTCCCCTCGAGCAGTTCTTC.

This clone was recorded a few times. The CDR3 DNA is TGCAGCGTGACTAGGAAAACGAGCTCCTACAATGAGCAGTTCTTC. Translating gives CSVTRKTSSYNEQFF. V usage is TRBV29-1 and J usage is TRBJ2-1; tentatively, D is TRBD2 (6 bases). The CDR3 contains 15 residues. Germline V gene data show CDR1 as SQVTM and CDR2 as ANQGSEA. The V and J ends lost 6 bases and 0 bases respectively, with 15 bases between them.

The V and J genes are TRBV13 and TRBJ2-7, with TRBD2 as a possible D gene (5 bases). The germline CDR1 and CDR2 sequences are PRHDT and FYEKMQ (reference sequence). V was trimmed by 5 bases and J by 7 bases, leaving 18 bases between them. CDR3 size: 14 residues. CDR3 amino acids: CASSPSGHSGEQYF. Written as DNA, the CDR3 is TGTGCCAGCAGCCCCTCCGGCCATTCGGGGGAGCAGTACTTC.

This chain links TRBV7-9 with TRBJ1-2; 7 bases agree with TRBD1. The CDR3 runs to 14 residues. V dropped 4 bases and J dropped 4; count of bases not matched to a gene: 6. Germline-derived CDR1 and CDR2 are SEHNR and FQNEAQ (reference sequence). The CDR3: CASSSSDRSYGYTF. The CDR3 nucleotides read TGTGCCAGCAGCTCCTCGGACAGGAGCTATGGCTACACCTTC.

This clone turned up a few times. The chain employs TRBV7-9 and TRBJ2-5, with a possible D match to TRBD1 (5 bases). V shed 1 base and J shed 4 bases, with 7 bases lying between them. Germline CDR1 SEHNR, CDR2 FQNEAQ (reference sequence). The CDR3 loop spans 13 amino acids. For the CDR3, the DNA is TGTGCCAGCAGCTTAGAAAGGGGAGAGACCCAGTACTTC. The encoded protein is CASSLERGETQYF. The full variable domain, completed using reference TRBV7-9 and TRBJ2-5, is DTGVSQNPRHKITKRGQNVTFRCDPISEHNRLYWYRQTLGQGPEFLTYFQNEAQLEKSRLLSDRFSAERPKGSFSTLEIQRTEQGDSAMYLCASSLERGETQYFGPGTRLLVL.

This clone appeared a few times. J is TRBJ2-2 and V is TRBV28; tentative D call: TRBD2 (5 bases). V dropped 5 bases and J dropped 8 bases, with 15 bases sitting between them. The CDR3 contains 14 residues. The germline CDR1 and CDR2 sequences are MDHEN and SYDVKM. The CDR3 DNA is TGTGCCAGCAGTAACACTAGATTCTTAGGGGAGCTGTTTTTT. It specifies CASSNTRFLGELFF.

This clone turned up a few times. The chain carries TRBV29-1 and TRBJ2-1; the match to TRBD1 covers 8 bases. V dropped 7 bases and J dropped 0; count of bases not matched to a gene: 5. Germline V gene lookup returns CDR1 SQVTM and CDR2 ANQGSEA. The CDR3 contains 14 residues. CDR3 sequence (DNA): TGCAGCGCTAGGACAGGGAGCTCCTACAATGAGCAGTTCTTC. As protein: CSARTGSSYNEQFF.

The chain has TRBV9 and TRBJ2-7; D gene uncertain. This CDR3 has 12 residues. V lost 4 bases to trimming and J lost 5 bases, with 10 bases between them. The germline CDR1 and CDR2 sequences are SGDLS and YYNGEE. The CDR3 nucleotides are TGTGCCAGCAGCCCCCTATCGAACGAGCAGTACTTC. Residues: CASSPLSNEQYF. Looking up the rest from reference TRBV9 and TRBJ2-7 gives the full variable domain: DSGVTQTPKHLITATGQRVTLRCSPRSGDLSVYWYQQSLDQGLQFLIQYYNGEERAKGNILERFSAQQFPDLHSELNLSSLELGDSALYFCASSPLSNEQYFGPGTRLTVT.

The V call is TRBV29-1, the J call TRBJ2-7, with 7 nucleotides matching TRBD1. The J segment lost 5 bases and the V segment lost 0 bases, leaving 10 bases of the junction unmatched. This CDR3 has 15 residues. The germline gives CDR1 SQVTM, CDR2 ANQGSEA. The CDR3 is CSVEDRGQVNHEQYF. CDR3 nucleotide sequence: TGCAGCGTTGAAGATCGAGGACAGGTTAACCACGAGCAGTACTTC.

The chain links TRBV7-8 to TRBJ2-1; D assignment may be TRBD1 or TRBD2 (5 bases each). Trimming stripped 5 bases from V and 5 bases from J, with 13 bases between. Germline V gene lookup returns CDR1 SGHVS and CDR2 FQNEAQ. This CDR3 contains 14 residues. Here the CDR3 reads CASSRRGFDNEQFF. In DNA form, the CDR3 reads TGTGCCAGCAGCCGCCGGGGCTTCGACAATGAGCAGTTCTTC.

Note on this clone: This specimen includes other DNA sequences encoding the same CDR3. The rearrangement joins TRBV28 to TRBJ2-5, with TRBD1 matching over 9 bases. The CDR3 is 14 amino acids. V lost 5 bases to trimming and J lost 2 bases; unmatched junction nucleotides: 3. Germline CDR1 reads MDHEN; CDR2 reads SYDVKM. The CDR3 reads CASSLGTGQETQYF. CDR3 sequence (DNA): TGTGCCAGCAGTCTGGGGACAGGGCAAGAGACCCAGTACTTC.

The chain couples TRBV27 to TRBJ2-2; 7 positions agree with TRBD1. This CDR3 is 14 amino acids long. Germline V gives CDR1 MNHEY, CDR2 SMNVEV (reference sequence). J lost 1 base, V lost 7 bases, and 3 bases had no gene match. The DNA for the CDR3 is TGTGCCAGCACCGGGACAGAGAACACCGGGGAGCTGTTTTTT. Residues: CASTGTENTGELFF.

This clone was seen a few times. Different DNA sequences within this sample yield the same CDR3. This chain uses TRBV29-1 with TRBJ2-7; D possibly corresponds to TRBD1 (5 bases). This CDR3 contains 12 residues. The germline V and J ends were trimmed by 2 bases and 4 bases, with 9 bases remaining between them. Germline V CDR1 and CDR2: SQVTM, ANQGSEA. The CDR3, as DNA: TGCAGCGTTGAACTCAGGGATTACGAGCAGTACTTC. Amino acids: CSVELRDYEQYF.